One and the same sample provided the 2 T cell receptor beta chains below, sequenced in a study of regulatory T cells in long-lasting Graves disease. Arm-PCR with iRepertoire HTBI primers amplified the CDR3 regions for these TCR beta libraries. Each CDR3 protein gets one entry after TCRdb re-called the multiplex PCR reads with MiXCR. The data hold about 460,000 distinct CDR3 sequences, with 14% observed a single time. Time point: newly diagnosed GD, antithyroid drugs for less than 3 months. RNA isolated from PBMCs was used to make the TCR library. This same sample was also taken into another study, of T cells in Graves' hyperthyroidism and ophthalmopathy.

Sequences were derived from peripheral blood mononuclear cells (PBMCs), sampled at new diagnosis, from a patient treated with antithyroid drugs. Receptors originate from a woman aged 50 to 65 with Graves disease.

This clonotype was recorded at least ten times. This chain connects TRBV20-1 to TRBJ2-3; 7 bases line up with TRBD2. CDR3 size: 14 residues. Germline CDR1 reads DFQATT; CDR2 reads SNEGSKA (reference sequence). Losses at the gene ends were 3 bases for V and 2 bases for J; bases not matched to a gene: 5. The CDR3 sequence: CSARASGYTDTQYF. The CDR3, as DNA: TGCAGTGCTAGGGCTAGCGGTTACACAGATACGCAGTATTTT.

This clonotype was seen repeatedly, ten times or more. The chain is built from TRBV28 and TRBJ2-7; 9 nucleotides agree with TRBD1. Germline lookup yields CDR1 MDHEN and CDR2 SYDVKM. The CDR3 runs to 16 residues. V shed 5 bases and J 1 base; nucleotides not matched to a gene: 9. The CDR3 here is CASSKQGARRSYEQYF. CDR3 DNA sequence: TGTGCCAGCAGTAAACAGGGGGCGCGAAGGTCCTACGAGCAGTACTTC.